What follows are 5 T cell receptor beta chains derived from one specimen sequenced in a study of a mutant IDH1 vaccine in newly diagnosed glioma. Their antigen targets remain unknown. Time point specified: week 11, during vaccination. Doses comprised 300 ug of mutant IDH1 20-mer peptide each, plus topical imiquimod. The protocol was immunoSEQ multiplex PCR, while the TCRdb copy is restricted to in-frame clones and leaves out a portion. The repertoire has about 40,000 clones, 80% to 85% of them found once; the top ten carry about 2.2%. This sample comprised PBMCs, obtained from a glioma patient whose treatment included an IDH1 peptide vaccine. All receptors derive from a man aged 35 to 55 with glioma.

The V and J genes are TRBV27 and TRBJ2-1; 10 nucleotides line up with TRBD2. Germline loops: CDR1 MNHEY, CDR2 SMNVEV (reference sequence). J lost 4 bases, V lost 2 bases, and 8 bases had no gene match. CDR3 size: 17 residues. CDR3 sequence reads: CASSLRVAGGIYNEQFF. The CDR3 DNA reads TGTGCCAGCAGTTTAAGGGTAGCGGGAGGTATATACAATGAGCAGTTCTTC.

The CDR3, as DNA: TGCGCCAGCAGGATGCGGGAGTGGTACGAGCAGTACTTC. Amino acids: CASRMREWYEQYF. V gene TRBV5-1 combines with J gene TRBJ2-7; TRBD2 matches at 7 bases. The V gene end was trimmed by 5 bases and the J gene end by 4 bases; junction bases not matched to a gene: 6. The CDR3 length is 13 residues. The germline V gene has CDR1 SGHRS and CDR2 YFSETQ.

This chain uses TRBV20-1 with TRBJ2-5, with D hard to call. Germline assignment: CDR1 DFQATT and CDR2 SNEGSKA (reference sequence). The V end lost 1 base, the J end lost 7 bases, and 7 bases lay between the germline ends. The CDR3 is made up of 11 amino acids. The CDR3: CSARGTTTQYF. The CDR3 coding sequence is TGCAGTGCTAGAGGGACGACGACCCAGTACTTC.

The chain is built from TRBV5-1 and TRBJ2-5; D is unresolved. CDR3 length: 14 residues. V was clipped by 6 bases and J by 0 bases, with 12 bases between them. Germline CDR1 and CDR2: SGHRS and YFSETQ. The CDR3 nucleotides read TGCGCCAGCAAAAATTTGGCGGACCAAGAGACCCAGTACTTC. This codes for CASKNLADQETQYF. Complete variable domain (other parts from reference TRBV5-1 and TRBJ2-5): KAGVTQTPRYLIKTRGQQVTLSCSPISGHRSVSWYQQTPGQGLQFLFEYFSETQRNKGNFPGRFSGRQFSNSRSEMNVSTLELGDSALYLCASKNLADQETQYFGPGTRLLVL.

The chain has TRBV14 and TRBJ1-1; D not resolved. Germline CDR1 reads SGHDN; CDR2 reads FVKESK. Trimming left V 0 bases short and J 7 bases short, with 9 bases between. CDR3 length: 13 residues. CDR3 amino acids: CASSQEWPNEAFF. The CDR3 DNA is TGTGCCAGCAGCCAAGAATGGCCAAATGAAGCTTTCTTT.